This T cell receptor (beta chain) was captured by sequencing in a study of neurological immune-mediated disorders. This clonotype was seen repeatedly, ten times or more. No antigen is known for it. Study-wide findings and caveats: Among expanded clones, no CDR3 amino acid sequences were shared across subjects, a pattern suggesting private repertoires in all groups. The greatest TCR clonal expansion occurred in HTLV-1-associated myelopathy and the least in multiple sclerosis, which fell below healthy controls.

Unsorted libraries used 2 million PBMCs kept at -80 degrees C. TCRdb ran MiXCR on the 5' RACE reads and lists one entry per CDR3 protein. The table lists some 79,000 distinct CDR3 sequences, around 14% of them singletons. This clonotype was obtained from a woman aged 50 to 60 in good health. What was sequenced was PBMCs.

The CDR3 DNA is TGTGCCAGCATGGGGACTAGCGGGATCACAGATACGCAGTATTTT. Protein: CASMGTSGITDTQYF. The chain carries TRBV2 and TRBJ2-3, with 13 bases lining up with TRBD2. The CDR3 has 15 amino acids. Germline lookup yields CDR1 SNHLY and CDR2 FYNNEI. The junction had 3 bases not matched to a gene; V was cut back by 7 bases and J by 2 bases. The full variable domain, with the rest looked up from reference TRBV2 and TRBJ2-3, is EPEVTQTPSHQVTQMGQEVILRCVPISNHLYFYWYRQILGQKVEFLVSFYNNEISEKSEIFDDQFSVERPDGSNFTLKIRSTKLEDSAMYFCASMGTSGITDTQYFGPGTRLTVL.